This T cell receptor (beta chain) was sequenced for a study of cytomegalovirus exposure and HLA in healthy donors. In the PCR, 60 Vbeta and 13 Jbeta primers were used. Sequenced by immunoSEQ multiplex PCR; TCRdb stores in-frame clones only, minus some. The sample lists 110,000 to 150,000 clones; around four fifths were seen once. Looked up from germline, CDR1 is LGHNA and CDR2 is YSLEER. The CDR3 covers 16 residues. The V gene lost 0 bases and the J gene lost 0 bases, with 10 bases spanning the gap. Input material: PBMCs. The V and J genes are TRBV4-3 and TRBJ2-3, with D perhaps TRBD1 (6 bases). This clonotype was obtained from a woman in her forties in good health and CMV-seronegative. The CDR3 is CASSQDRTASTDTQYF. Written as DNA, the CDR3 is TGCGCCAGCAGCCAAGATCGGACAGCTAGCACAGATACGCAGTATTTT.